Listed here are 27 T cell receptor beta chains from one sample, sequenced in a study of shared clonotypes between healthy human individuals. Assay: immunoSEQ multiplex PCR; the TCRdb copy retains only in-frame clones and omits some. Seen here are 2 million to 2.5 million clones, roughly 96% observed once, and the top ten hold 0.13%. What was sequenced was naive CD4+ T cells sorted from blood. As to subset: CD45RA+ positively selected. These receptors were collected from a man younger than 35 in good health.

The chain employs TRBV6-1 and TRBJ2-5; TRBD2 is a possible D gene (6 bases). Germline values: CDR1 MNHNS, CDR2 SASEGT. CDR3 size: 14 residues. The V end was cut by 4 bases, the J end by 4 bases, with 13 bases between. The CDR3 here is CASSGGLRPETQYF. The DNA of the CDR3 is TGTGCCAGCAGTGGGGGACTGCGCCCAGAGACCCAGTACTTC.

The gene calls are TRBV11-2 and TRBJ2-2, with D perhaps matching TRBD1 or TRBD2 (5 bases each). CDR3 size: 15 residues. Trimming left V 3 bases short and J 4 bases short, with 12 bases between. Germline CDR1 and CDR2: SGHAT and FQNNGV. CDR3 sequence (DNA): TGTGCCAGCAGCTTTACGGGGACGGGCACCGGGGAGCTGTTTTTT. It yields the protein CASSFTGTGTGELFF. Full variable domain (rest looked up from reference TRBV11-2 and TRBJ2-2): EAGVAQSPRYKIIEKRQSVAFWCNPISGHATLYWYQQILGQGPKLLIQFQNNGVVDDSQLPKDRFSAERLKGVDSTLKIQPAKLEDSAVYLCASSFTGTGTGELFFGEGSRLTVL.

This rearrangement joins TRBV28 to TRBJ2-5, with D perhaps given as TRBD1 or TRBD2 (5 bases each). CDR1 is MDHEN, CDR2 SYDVKM, per germline. The CDR3 runs 14 residues. Trimming took 3 bases from V and 9 from J, leaving 17 bases between them. The CDR3, as DNA: TGTGCCAGCAGTTTGTGGGACGATCTAAGTTCCCAGTACTTC. This sequence encodes CASSLWDDLSSQYF.

This rearrangement joins TRBV11-2 to TRBJ2-1, with D possibly matching TRBD1 (5 bases). Germline CDR1 is SGHAT and CDR2 is FQNNGV. V gave up 1 base and J gave up 7 bases, with 11 bases separating them. CDR3 size: 14 residues. In nucleotides, the CDR3 is TGTGCCAGCAGCTTAGGAACAGGATTTAATGAGCAGTTCTTC. This sequence encodes CASSLGTGFNEQFF.

The chain has TRBV25-1 and TRBJ2-5; unclear D gene. The V and J ends lost 2 bases and 9 bases respectively, with 19 bases between them. CDR1 is MGHDK and CDR2 is SYGVNS in the germline V gene. The CDR3 runs to 15 residues. The CDR3 DNA follows: TGTGCCAGCAGTGAAAAGGTCGCAGGCCCCGTGGCCCAGTACTTC. Amino acid sequence: CASSEKVAGPVAQYF.

This rearrangement joins TRBV6-6 to TRBJ1-5; D is possibly TRBD1 (6 bases). The CDR3 runs 15 residues. Germline V gene sequence: CDR1 MNHNY, CDR2 SVGAGI (reference sequence). Trimming stripped 6 bases from V and 4 bases from J, with 16 bases between. CDR3 in DNA: TGTGCCAGCAGAGCCCCCGGGGGCGTAAATCAGCCCCAGCATTTT. Translation gives CASRAPGGVNQPQHF.

Concerning this clone: The germline gene is not matched at one end of the junction; a read error may be the cause. The CDR3: CASSLTRGIGAKNIQYF. The CDR3 DNA follows: TGTGCCAGCAGCCTAACACGGGGGATTGGAGCCAAAAACATTCAGTACTTC. The chain employs TRBV7-3 and TRBJ2-4; possible D gene TRBD2, 6 bases. The length of the CDR3 is 17 residues. Germline lookup yields CDR1 SGHTA and CDR2 FQGTGA.

This clone was detected only once. The chain couples TRBV21-1 to TRBJ2-1; the table calls TRBD2, which could not be checked here. TRBV21-1 is a documented pseudogene. The CDR3 is 19 residues long. CDR3 region: CASSILVLAGLLSYNEQFF. The CDR3 nucleotides read TGTGCCAGCAGCATTCTCGTGCTAGCGGGATTATTGTCCTACAATGAGCAGTTCTTC.

With respect to this clone: This sample also contains other DNA sequences that code for the same CDR3. This chain joins TRBV2 and TRBJ2-7, with D perhaps matching TRBD1 or TRBD2 (6 bases each). This CDR3 region has 12 residues. Trimming removed 6 bases at V and 4 bases at J, with 10 bases between. CDR1 is SNHLY, CDR2 FYNNEI, per germline. CDR3 DNA sequence: TGTGCCAGCAGCGTAGGGGGGTACGAGCAGTACTTC. This sequence encodes CASSVGGYEQYF. The full variable domain, with the rest looked up from reference TRBV2 and TRBJ2-7, is EPEVTQTPSHQVTQMGQEVILRCVPISNHLYFYWYRQILGQKVEFLVSFYNNEISEKSEIFDDQFSVERPDGSNFTLKIRSTKLEDSAMYFCASSVGGYEQYFGPGTRLTVT.

This clone was detected once. As DNA, the CDR3 is TGTGCCAGCAAGGGCGTGAGCAATCAGCCCCAGCATTTT. It is translated as CASKGVSNQPQHF. The chain carries TRBV28 and TRBJ1-5; D call uncertain. This CDR3 comprises 13 residues. The V end lost 7 bases, the J end lost 1 base, and 8 bases lay between the germline ends. Per germline, CDR1 MDHEN and CDR2 SYDVKM.

The J gene is TRBJ2-5, the V gene TRBV18; 9 bases map to TRBD1. Trimming at V came to 5 bases and at J to 1 base, leaving 5 bases not matched to a gene. Germline-derived CDR1 and CDR2 are KGHSH and LQKENI. There are 15 residues in the CDR3. CDR3 bases: TGTGCCAGCTCAGCATCGACAGGGGGCCAAGAGACCCAGTACTTC. Encoded protein: CASSASTGGQETQYF. Drawing the rest from reference TRBV18 and TRBJ2-5, the complete variable domain is NAGVMQNPRHLVRRRGQEARLRCSPMKGHSHVYWYRQLPEEGLKFMVYLQKENIIDESGMPKERFSAEFPKEGPSILRIQQVVRGDSAAYFCASSASTGGQETQYFGPGTRLLVL.

The chain couples TRBV5-4 to TRBJ1-1, with no clear D. CDR3 length: 14 residues. Germline-derived CDR1 and CDR2 are SGHNT and YYREEE (reference sequence). V dropped 1 base and J dropped 10 bases, with 17 bases sitting between them. CDR3 region: CASSLSSAPGGAFF. DNA for the CDR3: TGTGCCAGCAGCTTGTCGTCGGCTCCGGGAGGAGCTTTCTTT.

The chain joins TRBV12-2 to TRBJ1-5; no DNA check was done on the table's D call, TRBD1. TRBV12-2 is reported as a pseudogene. This CDR3 contains 17 residues. In DNA, the CDR3 is TGTGCAAGTCGCTTAGCGACCGGCCGGACAGGCAATCAGCCCCAGCATTTT. It yields the protein CASRLATGRTGNQPQHF.

The gene calls are TRBV6-1 and TRBJ2-5; TRBD2 is a possible D gene (6 bases). From germline, CDR1 is MNHNS and CDR2 SASEGT. Trimming left V 6 bases short and J 5 bases short, with 10 bases between. The CDR3 is 12 amino acids. Here the CDR3 reads CASRGGRETQYF. CDR3 sequence (DNA): TGTGCCAGCAGGGGGGGTAGGGAGACCCAGTACTTC.

This rearrangement joins TRBV5-6 to TRBJ1-3; the D is unclear. CDR1 is SGHDT and CDR2 is YYEEEE in the germline V gene. Trimming stripped 1 base from V and 3 bases from J, with 8 bases between. The CDR3 has 14 residues. CDR3 protein: CASSLTGLGNTIYF. CDR3 nucleotides: TGTGCCAGCAGCTTGACCGGCCTTGGAAACACCATATATTTT.

This chain connects TRBV28 to TRBJ2-3, with D maybe TRBD2 (5 bases). The V end was cut by 2 bases, the J end by 3 bases, with 9 bases between. Germline lookup yields CDR1 MDHEN and CDR2 SYDVKM. CDR3 length: 14 amino acids. Here the CDR3 DNA reads TGTGCCAGCAGTTTAGTCGGGGAAACAGATACGCAGTATTTT. This codes for CASSLVGETDTQYF.

The V and J genes are TRBV7-2 and TRBJ2-1, with 12 nucleotides matching TRBD2. V lost 1 base and J lost 9; bases outside the gene matches: 4. The CDR3 covers 15 residues. Germline CDR1 SGHTA, CDR2 FQGNSA. This chain's CDR3 is CASSLVLAGGPEQFF. The CDR3 DNA follows: TGTGCCAGCAGCTTAGTACTAGCGGGAGGTCCTGAGCAGTTCTTC.

This clone was seen a single time. The V call is TRBV19, the J call TRBJ1-2, with 8 bases matching TRBD1. The CDR3 sequence is 15 residues long. Trimming cost V 5 bases and J 4 bases; bases outside gene matches: 9. CDR1 is LNHDA, CDR2 SQIVND, per germline (reference sequence). CDR3 coding DNA: TGTGCCAGTAGTGCTAGTGACAGGGGCAGCTATGGCTACACCTTC. Its protein product is CASSASDRGSYGYTF.

The V call is TRBV6-9, the J call TRBJ2-3; D is uncertain. The CDR3 totals 11 residues. CDR1 MNHGY and CDR2 SVAAGI come from the germline V gene. With 5 bases removed from V and 4 bases from J, the gap between germline ends came to 4 bases. The CDR3 reads CASSGADTQYF. As DNA, the CDR3 is TGTGCCAGCAGTGGGGCAGATACGCAGTATTTT.

The chain's CDR3 is CASSSQGSAYEQYF. As DNA, the CDR3 is TGTGCCAGCAGCTCACAGGGGAGCGCCTACGAGCAGTACTTC. The J gene is TRBJ2-7, the V gene TRBV5-4, with 7 nucleotides matching TRBD1. There are 14 residues in the CDR3. The V and J ends lost 3 bases and 2 bases, in that order; junction bases with no gene match: 5. The V gene's germline CDR1 is SGHNT and CDR2 YYREEE (reference sequence).

V is TRBV27 and J is TRBJ2-7, with 7 bases fitting TRBD1. The CDR3 consists of 15 residues. V lost 8 bases to trimming and J lost 3 bases; unmatched junction nucleotides: 13. Germline CDR1 MNHEY, CDR2 SMNVEV (reference sequence). CDR3 DNA: TGTGCCAGCGAGGGGAAACGACAGGGACACTACGAGCAGTACTTC. This gives the protein CASEGKRQGHYEQYF.

Notes on this clone: One end of the junction fails to match germline, which may point to a read error. The chain recombines TRBV28 with TRBJ2-7; maybe TRBD1 (6 bases). The CDR3 is made up of 17 amino acids. Germline V gene data show CDR1 as MDHEN and CDR2 as SYDVKM. CDR3 nucleotides: TGTGCCAGCAGTTCGTCCACTCTCGACAGGTGGGGCTACGGGCAGTACTTC. It yields the protein CASSSSTLDRWGYGQYF.

The chain uses TRBV10-3 and TRBJ2-7, with 10 bases identical to TRBD2. The CDR3 covers 15 residues. The V and J ends lost 6 bases and 0 bases, in that order; junction bases with no gene match: 5. Germline-derived CDR1 and CDR2 are ENHRY and SYGVKD. CDR3 nucleotide sequence: TGTGCCATCAGGGGGACTAGCGCAAGCTCCTACGAGCAGTACTTC. Translating gives CAIRGTSASSYEQYF.

The chain employs TRBV28 and TRBJ2-7; tentatively, D is TRBD1 or TRBD2 (5 bases each). This CDR3 has 15 amino acids. The V and J ends lost 9 bases and 4 bases respectively, with 22 bases between them. Germline assignment: CDR1 MDHEN and CDR2 SYDVKM. The CDR3: CASATLDKTGYEQYF. CDR3 DNA sequence: TGTGCCAGTGCGACCTTGGACAAAACGGGGTACGAGCAGTACTTC.

V gene TRBV5-1 combines with J gene TRBJ2-7, with D possibly being TRBD1 (5 bases). V lost 3 bases and J lost 6, with 16 bases in between. CDR1 and CDR2 from the germline V gene are SGHRS and YFSETQ. The CDR3 contains 14 residues. The chain's CDR3 is CASSSHRPDLEQYF. In nucleotides, the CDR3 is TGCGCCAGCAGCTCCCACAGGCCCGATCTCGAGCAGTACTTC. The full variable domain, in which reference TRBV5-1 and TRBJ2-7 provide the parts outside the CDR3, is KAGVTQTPRYLIKTRGQQVTLSCSPISGHRSVSWYQQTPGQGLQFLFEYFSETQRNKGNFPGRFSGRQFSNSRSEMNVSTLELGDSALYLCASSSHRPDLEQYFGPGTRLTVT.

The J gene is TRBJ2-7, the V gene TRBV7-2; 8 bases align to TRBD2. The CDR3 is 13 residues long. Germline loops: CDR1 SGHTA, CDR2 FQGNSA. V gave up 4 bases and J gave up 6 bases; unmatched junction bases: 5. This CDR3 is CASSSGLVPEQYF. The CDR3 DNA is TGTGCCAGCAGCTCGGGACTAGTCCCCGAGCAGTACTTC.

The rearrangement joins TRBV18 to TRBJ1-5, with D perhaps TRBD1 (6 bases). Germline V lookup: CDR1 KGHSH, CDR2 LQKENI. V lost 4 bases and J lost 6, with 13 bases in between. The CDR3 contains 14 residues. In DNA form, the CDR3 reads TGTGCCAGCTCACAGGACAGACAAGTTCAGCCCCAGCATTTT. Protein product: CASSQDRQVQPQHF. Supplemented by reference TRBV18 and TRBJ1-5, the full variable domain reads NAGVMQNPRHLVRRRGQEARLRCSPMKGHSHVYWYRQLPEEGLKFMVYLQKENIIDESGMPKERFSAEFPKEGPSILRIQQVVRGDSAAYFCASSQDRQVQPQHFGDGTRLSIL.